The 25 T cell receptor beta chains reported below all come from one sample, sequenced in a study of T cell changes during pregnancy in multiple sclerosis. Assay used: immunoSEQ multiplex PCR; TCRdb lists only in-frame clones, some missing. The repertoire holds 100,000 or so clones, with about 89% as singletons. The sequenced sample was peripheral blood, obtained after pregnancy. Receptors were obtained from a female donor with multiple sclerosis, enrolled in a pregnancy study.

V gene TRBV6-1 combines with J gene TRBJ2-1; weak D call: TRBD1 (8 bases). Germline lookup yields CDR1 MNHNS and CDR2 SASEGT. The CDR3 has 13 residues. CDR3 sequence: CATGGDSYNEQFF. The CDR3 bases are TGTGCTACAGGGGGGGACAGCTACAATGAGCAGTTCTTC.

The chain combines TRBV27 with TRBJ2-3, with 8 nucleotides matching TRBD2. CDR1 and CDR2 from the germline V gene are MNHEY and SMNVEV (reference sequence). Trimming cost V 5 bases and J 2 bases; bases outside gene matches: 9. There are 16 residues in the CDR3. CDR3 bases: TGTGCCAGCAGTCCAACGATTAGCGGGGCCACAGATACGCAGTATTTT. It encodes CASSPTISGATDTQYF.

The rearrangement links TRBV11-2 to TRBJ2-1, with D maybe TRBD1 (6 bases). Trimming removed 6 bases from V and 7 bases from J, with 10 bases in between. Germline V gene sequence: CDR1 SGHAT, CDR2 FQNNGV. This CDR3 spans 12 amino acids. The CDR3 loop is CASSWTANEQFF. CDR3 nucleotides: TGTGCCAGCAGTTGGACAGCTAATGAGCAGTTCTTC.

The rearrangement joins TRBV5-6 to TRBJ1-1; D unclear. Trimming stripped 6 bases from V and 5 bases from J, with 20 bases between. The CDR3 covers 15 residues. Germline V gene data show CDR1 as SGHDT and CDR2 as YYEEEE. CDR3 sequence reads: CASTLLTPAATEAFF. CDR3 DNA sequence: TGTGCCAGCACCCTCTTGACCCCCGCGGCGACTGAAGCTTTCTTT.

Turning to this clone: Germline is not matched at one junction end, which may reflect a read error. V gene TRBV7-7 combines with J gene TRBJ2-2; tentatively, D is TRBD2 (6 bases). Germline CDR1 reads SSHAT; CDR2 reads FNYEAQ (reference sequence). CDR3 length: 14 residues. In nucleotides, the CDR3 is TGTGCTAGCAGCTTAGGGACTGAGGGCGGGGAGCTGTTTTTT. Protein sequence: CASSLGTEGGELFF. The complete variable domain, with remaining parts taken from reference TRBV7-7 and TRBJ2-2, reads GAGVSQSPRYKVTKRGQDVTLRCDPISSHATLYWYQQALGQGPEFLTYFNYEAQPDKSGLPSDRFSAERPEGSISTLTIQRTEQRDSAMYRCASSLGTEGGELFFGEGSRLTVL.

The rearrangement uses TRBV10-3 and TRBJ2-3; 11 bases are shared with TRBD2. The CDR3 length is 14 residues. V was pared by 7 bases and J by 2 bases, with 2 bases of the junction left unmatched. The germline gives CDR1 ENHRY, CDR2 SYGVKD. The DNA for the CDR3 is TGTGCCATCACTAGCGGGGGGCCCACAGATACGCAGTATTTT. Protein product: CAITSGGPTDTQYF.

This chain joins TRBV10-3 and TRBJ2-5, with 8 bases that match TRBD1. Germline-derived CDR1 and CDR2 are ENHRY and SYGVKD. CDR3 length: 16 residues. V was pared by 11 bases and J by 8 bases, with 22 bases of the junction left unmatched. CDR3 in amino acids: CAAGPVRQGPRQTQYF. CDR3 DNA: TGTGCCGCTGGCCCGGTTCGACAGGGGCCCCGGCAAACCCAGTACTTC.

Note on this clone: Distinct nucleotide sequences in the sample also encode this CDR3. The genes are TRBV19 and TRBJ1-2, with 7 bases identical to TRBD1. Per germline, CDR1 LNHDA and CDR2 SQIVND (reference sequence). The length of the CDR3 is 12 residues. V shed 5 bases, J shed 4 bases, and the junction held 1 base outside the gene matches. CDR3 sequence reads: CASSRDSYGYTF. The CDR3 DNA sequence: TGTGCCAGTAGTCGGGACAGCTATGGCTACACCTTC.

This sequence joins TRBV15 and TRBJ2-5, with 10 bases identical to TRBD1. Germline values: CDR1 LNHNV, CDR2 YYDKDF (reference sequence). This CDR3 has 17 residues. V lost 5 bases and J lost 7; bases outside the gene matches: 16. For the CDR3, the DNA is TGTGCCACCAGCCGATCGCCCAGACAGGGGGCGAAAGGGACCCAGTACTTC. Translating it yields CATSRSPRQGAKGTQYF.

CDR3: CASSQDRDYNSPLHF. The CDR3 region has the DNA TGTGCCAGCAGCCAGGACAGGGACTATAATTCACCCCTCCACTTT. V usage is TRBV6-5 and J usage is TRBJ1-6, with 8 nucleotides matching TRBD1. CDR3 length equals 15 residues. Germline CDR1 MNHEY, CDR2 SVGAGI. The trim removed 6 bases at V and 3 bases at J, leaving 4 bases unmatched.

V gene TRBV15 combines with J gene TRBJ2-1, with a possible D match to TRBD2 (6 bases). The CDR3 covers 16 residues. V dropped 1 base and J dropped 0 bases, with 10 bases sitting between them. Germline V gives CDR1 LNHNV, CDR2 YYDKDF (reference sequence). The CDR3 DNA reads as TGTGCCACCAGCAGAGCCCCGGAGGGCTCCTACAATGAGCAGTTCTTC. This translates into CATSRAPEGSYNEQFF.

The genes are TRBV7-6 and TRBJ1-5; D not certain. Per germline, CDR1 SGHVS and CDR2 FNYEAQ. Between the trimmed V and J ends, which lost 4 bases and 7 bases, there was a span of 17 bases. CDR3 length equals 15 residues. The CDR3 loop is CASSSDLEMGQPQHF. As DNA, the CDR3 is TGTGCCAGCAGCTCCGACCTTGAGATGGGCCAGCCCCAGCATTTT.

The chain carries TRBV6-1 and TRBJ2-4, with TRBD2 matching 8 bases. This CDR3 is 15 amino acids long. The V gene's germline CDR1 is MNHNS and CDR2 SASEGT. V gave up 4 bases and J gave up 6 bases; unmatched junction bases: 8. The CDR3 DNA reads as TGTGCCAGCAGTGGATTCAGGGCGGGGGGAAACATTCAGTACTTC. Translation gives CASSGFRAGGNIQYF.

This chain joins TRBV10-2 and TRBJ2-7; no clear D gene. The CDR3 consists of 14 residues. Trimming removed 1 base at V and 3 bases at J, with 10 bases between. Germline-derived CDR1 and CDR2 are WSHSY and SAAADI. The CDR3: CASSEWAGRYEQYF. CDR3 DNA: TGCGCCAGCAGTGAGTGGGCTGGCCGCTACGAGCAGTACTTC.

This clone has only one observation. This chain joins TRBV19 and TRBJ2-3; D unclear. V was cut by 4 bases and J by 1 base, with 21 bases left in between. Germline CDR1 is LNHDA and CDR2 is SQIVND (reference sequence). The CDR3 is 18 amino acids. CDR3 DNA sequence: TGTGCCAGTAGTACCACTCGTGAGACTTTCGATGGCACAGATACGCAGTATTTT. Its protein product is CASSTTRETFDGTDTQYF. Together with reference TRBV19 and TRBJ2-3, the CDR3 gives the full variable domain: DGGITQSPKYLFRKEGQNVTLSCEQNLNHDAMYWYRQDPGQGLRLIYYSQIVNDFQKGDIAEGYSVSREKKESFPLTVTSAQKNPTAFYLCASSTTRETFDGTDTQYFGPGTRLTVL.

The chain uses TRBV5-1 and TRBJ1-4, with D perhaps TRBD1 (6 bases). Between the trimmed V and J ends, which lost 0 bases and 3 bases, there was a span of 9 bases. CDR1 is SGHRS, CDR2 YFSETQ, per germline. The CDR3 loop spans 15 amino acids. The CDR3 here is CASSLGTASNEKLFF. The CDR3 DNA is TGCGCCAGCAGCTTGGGGACAGCCTCTAATGAAAAACTGTTTTTT.

The CDR3 region is CASSLTLAGGLQGEQFF. CDR3 in DNA: TGTGCCAGCAGCTTAACGCTAGCGGGGGGCCTACAAGGGGAGCAGTTCTTC. The chain links TRBV7-3 to TRBJ2-1; 11 bases map to TRBD2. This CDR3 has 17 amino acids. Germline trimming cut 0 bases from V and 10 bases from J; bases unmatched to any gene: 11. Per germline, CDR1 SGHTA and CDR2 FQGTGA.

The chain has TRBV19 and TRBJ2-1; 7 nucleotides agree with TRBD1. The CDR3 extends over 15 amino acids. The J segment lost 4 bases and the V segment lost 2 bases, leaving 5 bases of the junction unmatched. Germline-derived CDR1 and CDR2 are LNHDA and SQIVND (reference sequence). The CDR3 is CASSILDREYNEQFF. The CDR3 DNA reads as TGTGCCAGTAGTATACTCGACAGGGAGTACAATGAGCAGTTCTTC. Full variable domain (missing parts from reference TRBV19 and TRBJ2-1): DGGITQSPKYLFRKEGQNVTLSCEQNLNHDAMYWYRQDPGQGLRLIYYSQIVNDFQKGDIAEGYSVSREKKESFPLTVTSAQKNPTAFYLCASSILDREYNEQFFGPGTRLTVL.

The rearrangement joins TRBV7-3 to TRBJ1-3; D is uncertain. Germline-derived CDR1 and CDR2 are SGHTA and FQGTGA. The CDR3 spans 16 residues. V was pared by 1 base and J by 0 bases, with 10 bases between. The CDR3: CASSLMALNSGNTIYF. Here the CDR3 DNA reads TGTGCCAGCAGCTTAATGGCCCTCAACTCTGGAAACACCATATATTTT.

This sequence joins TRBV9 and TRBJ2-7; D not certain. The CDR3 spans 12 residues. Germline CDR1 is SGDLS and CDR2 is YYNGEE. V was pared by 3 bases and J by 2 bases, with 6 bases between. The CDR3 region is CASSGPAYEQYF. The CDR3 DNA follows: TGTGCCAGCAGCGGTCCGGCCTACGAGCAGTACTTC.

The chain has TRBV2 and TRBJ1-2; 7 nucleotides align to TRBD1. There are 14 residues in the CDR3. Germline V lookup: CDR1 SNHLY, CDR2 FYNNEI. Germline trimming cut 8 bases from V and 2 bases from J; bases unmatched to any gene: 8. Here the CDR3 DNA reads TGTGCCAGCGGATCGGGACAGCTGAACTATGGCTACACCTTC. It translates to CASGSGQLNYGYTF.

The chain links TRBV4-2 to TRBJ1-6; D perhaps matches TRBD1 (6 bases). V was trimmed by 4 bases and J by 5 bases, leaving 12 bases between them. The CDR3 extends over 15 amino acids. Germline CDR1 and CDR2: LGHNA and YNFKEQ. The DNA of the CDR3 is TGTGCCAGCAGCCCGGGGGGCATGAATAATTCACCCCTCCACTTT. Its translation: CASSPGGMNNSPLHF.

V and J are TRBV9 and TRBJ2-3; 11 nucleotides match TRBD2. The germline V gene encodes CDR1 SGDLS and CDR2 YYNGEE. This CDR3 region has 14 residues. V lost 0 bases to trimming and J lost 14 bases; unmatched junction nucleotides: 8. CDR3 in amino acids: CASSVGVSGGAVYF. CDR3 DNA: TGTGCCAGCAGCGTAGGGGTTAGCGGGGGGGCCGTGTATTTT.

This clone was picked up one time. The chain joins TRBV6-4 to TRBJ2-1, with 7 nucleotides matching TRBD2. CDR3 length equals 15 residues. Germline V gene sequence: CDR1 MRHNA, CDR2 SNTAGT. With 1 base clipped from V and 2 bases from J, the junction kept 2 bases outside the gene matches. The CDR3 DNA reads TGTGCCAGCAGTGACTTCGGGGGGACCTACAATGAGCAGTTCTTC. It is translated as CASSDFGGTYNEQFF.

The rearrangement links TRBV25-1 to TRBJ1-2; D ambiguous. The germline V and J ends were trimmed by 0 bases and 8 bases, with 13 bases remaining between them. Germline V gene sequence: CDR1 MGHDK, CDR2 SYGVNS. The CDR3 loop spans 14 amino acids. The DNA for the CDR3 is TGTGCCAGCAGTGAATACGGCGGGCCCATGGGCTACACCTTC. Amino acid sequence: CASSEYGGPMGYTF.